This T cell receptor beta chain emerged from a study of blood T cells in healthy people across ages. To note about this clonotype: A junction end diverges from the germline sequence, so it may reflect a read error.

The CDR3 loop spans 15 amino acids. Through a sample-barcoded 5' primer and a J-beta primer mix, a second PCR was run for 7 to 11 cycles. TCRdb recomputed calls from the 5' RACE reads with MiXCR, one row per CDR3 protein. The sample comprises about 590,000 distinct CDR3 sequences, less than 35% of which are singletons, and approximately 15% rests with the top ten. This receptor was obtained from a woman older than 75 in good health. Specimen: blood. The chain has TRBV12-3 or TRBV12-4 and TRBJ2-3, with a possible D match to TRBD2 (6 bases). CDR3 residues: CASSLGRARADMQYF. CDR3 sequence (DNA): TGTGCCAGCAGTTTAGGGAGGGCACGGGCAGATATGCAGTATTTT.